The next 10 T cell receptor beta chains were all read from a single sample in a study of OX40 agonist ivuxolimab in advanced cancers. The method was immunoSEQ multiplex PCR; TCRdb's version includes in-frame clones alone and lacks a portion of them. The table includes approximately 79,000 clones, about 90% detected once. This sample comprised CD4+ or CD8+ T cells sorted from blood, obtained in a trial of the OX40 agonist ivuxolimab. These receptors were obtained from an adult with an advanced solid tumor such as melanoma, head and neck, liver or kidney cancer.

J is TRBJ2-5 and V is TRBV7-2; TRBD2 might be the D (6 bases). The CDR3 sequence is 13 residues long. The V and J ends lost 5 bases and 5 bases respectively, with 12 bases between them. CDR1 and CDR2 from the germline V gene are SGHTA and FQGNSA. In DNA form, the CDR3 reads TGTGCCAGCAGCCTAGGACGGGGGGAGACCCAGTACTTC. Amino acids: CASSLGRGETQYF.

The chain couples TRBV19 to TRBJ1-1, with TRBD1 identical over 10 bases. CDR1 is LNHDA, CDR2 SQIVND, per germline (reference sequence). V shed 4 bases, J shed 2 bases, and the junction held 10 bases outside the gene matches. There are 17 residues in the CDR3. Written as DNA, the CDR3 is TGTGCCAGTAGTACACTCCCCGGGACAGGGGATAACACTGAAGCTTTCTTT. It translates to CASSTLPGTGDNTEAFF.

The chain employs TRBV9 and TRBJ2-1; 7 bases fit TRBD2. CDR1 is SGDLS and CDR2 is YYNGEE in the germline V gene. Unmatched junction bases numbered 14, after V lost 7 bases and J lost 10 bases. This CDR3 region has 14 residues. The CDR3: CASSLGEGRGEQFF. CDR3 coding DNA: TGTGCCAGCTCCCTTGGGGAGGGGCGGGGCGAGCAGTTCTTC.

This chain connects TRBV5-4 to TRBJ2-2, with no clear D. The V gene lost 4 bases and the J gene lost 2 bases, with 3 bases spanning the gap. CDR3 length: 12 amino acids. The germline gives CDR1 SGHNT, CDR2 YYREEE (reference sequence). The CDR3 loop reads CASSRNTGELFF. The CDR3 nucleotides are TGTGCCAGCAGCCGTAACACCGGGGAGCTGTTTTTT.

V usage is TRBV5-6 and J usage is TRBJ2-5, with D hard to call. Germline-derived CDR1 and CDR2 are SGHDT and YYEEEE. V lost 3 bases and J lost 2, with 8 bases in between. The CDR3 loop spans 13 amino acids. The CDR3 region has the DNA TGTGCCAGCAGCTCGGGCTTTCAAGAGACCCAGTACTTC. This sequence encodes CASSSGFQETQYF.

This sequence joins TRBV10-2 and TRBJ1-3, with TRBD1 as a possible D gene (5 bases). Germline CDR1 and CDR2: WSHSY and SAAADI. Trimming left V 4 bases short and J 2 bases short, with 9 bases between. This CDR3 spans 14 amino acids. The CDR3: CASSGGGTGNTIYF. CDR3 in DNA: TGCGCCAGCAGTGGTGGGGGTACTGGAAACACCATATATTTT.

The chain combines TRBV7-3 with TRBJ2-2; D is perhaps TRBD1 (6 bases). V lost 1 base to trimming and J lost 4 bases, with 10 bases between them. Germline values: CDR1 SGHTA, CDR2 FQGTGA. The CDR3 covers 15 residues. CDR3 in amino acids: CASSLRGQFTGELFF. The CDR3 region has the DNA TGTGCCAGCAGCTTAAGGGGACAATTCACCGGGGAGCTGTTTTTT.

This clone showed up just once. This chain joins TRBV30 and TRBJ1-5, with D unresolved. V dropped 0 bases and J dropped 9 bases, with 15 bases sitting between them. CDR3 length equals 14 residues. CDR1 GTSNPN and CDR2 SVGIG come from the germline V gene (reference sequence). The CDR3 loop is CAWSVDPGPRPQHF. For the CDR3, the DNA is TGTGCCTGGAGTGTAGATCCAGGCCCCCGGCCCCAGCATTTT.

The chain has TRBV6-5 and TRBJ1-2; possibly TRBD1 for D (6 bases). The CDR3 spans 15 residues. The germline V gene has CDR1 MNHEY and CDR2 SVGAGI. V was shortened by 6 bases and J by 8 bases, with 22 bases between the two germline ends. The DNA of the CDR3 is TGTGCCAGCAGCCATAAATCGGACAGCGTCGGCGGCTACACCTTC. It translates to CASSHKSDSVGGYTF.

This chain joins TRBV6-1 and TRBJ1-3; D is perhaps TRBD1 (5 bases). Germline CDR1 reads MNHNS; CDR2 reads SASEGT. The V end was cut by 0 bases, the J end by 3 bases, with 9 bases between. CDR3 length equals 15 residues. CDR3 nucleotide sequence: TGTGCCAGCAGTGAAGCGATGGGGCTTGGAAACACCATATATTTT. This codes for CASSEAMGLGNTIYF.